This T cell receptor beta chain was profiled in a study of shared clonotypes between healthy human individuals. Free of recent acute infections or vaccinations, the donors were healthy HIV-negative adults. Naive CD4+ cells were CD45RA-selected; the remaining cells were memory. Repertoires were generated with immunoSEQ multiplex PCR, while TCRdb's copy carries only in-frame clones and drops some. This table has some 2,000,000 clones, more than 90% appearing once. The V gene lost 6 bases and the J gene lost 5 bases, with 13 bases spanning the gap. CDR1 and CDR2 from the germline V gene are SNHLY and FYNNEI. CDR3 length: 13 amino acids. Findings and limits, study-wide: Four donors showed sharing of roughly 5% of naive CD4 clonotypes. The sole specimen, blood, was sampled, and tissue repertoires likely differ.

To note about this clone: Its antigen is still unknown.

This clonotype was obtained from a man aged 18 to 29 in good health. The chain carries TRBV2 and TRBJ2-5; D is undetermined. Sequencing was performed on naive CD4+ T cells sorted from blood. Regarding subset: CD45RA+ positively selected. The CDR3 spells CASRESAWETQYF. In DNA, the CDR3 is TGTGCCAGCAGAGAGTCGGCCTGGGAGACCCAGTACTTC. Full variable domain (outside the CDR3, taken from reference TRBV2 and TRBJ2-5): EPEVTQTPSHQVTQMGQEVILRCVPISNHLYFYWYRQILGQKVEFLVSFYNNEISEKSEIFDDQFSVERPDGSNFTLKIRSTKLEDSAMYFCASRESAWETQYFGPGTRLLVL.